This T cell receptor beta chain was retrieved from a study of T-cell reconstitution after alpha-beta-depleted transplantation in children (dated by TCRdb to the mid-2010s). Some background on the complete study: Using TCR repertoire profiling, the study followed T-cell immune reconstitution in a quantitative way in children after TCRalphabeta/CD19-depleted allogeneic hematopoietic cell transplantation.

This clonotype appeared many times. Its antigen is not yet known. No much larger clone exists at a distance of one base, and base qualities are not known. The library was prepared using PCR. Sequencing used an Illumina HiSeq 2500. To normalize quantification of the TCRbeta repertoire, the TCR libraries were built with molecular barcoding that relied on unique molecular identifiers. TCRdb redid the processing of the public reads, applying fastp at Q25 and MiXCR, and retained in-frame beta chains. Each record represents a unique CDR3 protein, reported with the most common genes and DNA among its rows. Present in this sample are approximately 250,000 distinct CDR3 sequences, 9.7% of which were seen just once. The top ten clonotypes cover around 5% of the sample. The CDR3 spans 15 residues, from the cysteine through the phenylalanine. Solely the CDR3 DNA is kept, with 45 bases framed from the first base. The germline V gene (reference sequence) sets CDR1 to WNHNN and CDR2 to SYGVQD. The trim is 0 bases for V and 4 bases for J, with a gap of 9 bases between the germline ends.

The specimen comprised PBMCs from the stem cell graft donor, sampled from the stem cell graft. The chain is encoded by TRBV10-1 joined to TRBJ2-2; TRBD1 is a possible D gene, resting on 5 matching bases. This TCR was recovered from a human donor who donated a stem cell graft to a child with SCID. CDR3 protein: CASSESGRVTGELFF. The nucleotide sequence is given as TGCGCCAGCAGTGAGTCGGGCAGGGTCACCGGGGAGCTGTTTTTT.